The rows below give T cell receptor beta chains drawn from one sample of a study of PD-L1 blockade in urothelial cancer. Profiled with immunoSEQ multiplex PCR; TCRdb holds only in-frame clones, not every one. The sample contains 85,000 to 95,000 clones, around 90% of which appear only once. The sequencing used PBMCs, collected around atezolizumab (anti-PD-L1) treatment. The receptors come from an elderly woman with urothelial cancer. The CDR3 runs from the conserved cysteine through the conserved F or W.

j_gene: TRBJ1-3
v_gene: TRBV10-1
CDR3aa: CASSASRGNTIYF

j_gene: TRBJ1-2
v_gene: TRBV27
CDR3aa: CASSRGTYGYTF

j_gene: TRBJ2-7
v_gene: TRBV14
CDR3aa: CASSQDLGLTGEREQYF

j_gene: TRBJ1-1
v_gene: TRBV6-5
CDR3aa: CASSYAPGQGGAFF

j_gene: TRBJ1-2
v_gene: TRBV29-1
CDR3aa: CSALDQGANYGYTF

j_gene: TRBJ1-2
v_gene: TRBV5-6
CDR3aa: CASSPGTGDLTWGGYTF

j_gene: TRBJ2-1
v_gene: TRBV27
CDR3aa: CATGPGGLSYNEQFF

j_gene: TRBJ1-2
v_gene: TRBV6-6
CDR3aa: CASRSDTPGYTF

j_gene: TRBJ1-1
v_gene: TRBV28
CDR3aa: CASRSGQNTEAFF

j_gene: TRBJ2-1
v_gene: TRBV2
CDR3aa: CASSEESGRFNNEQFF

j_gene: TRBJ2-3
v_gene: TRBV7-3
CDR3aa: CASSLAVTDTQYF

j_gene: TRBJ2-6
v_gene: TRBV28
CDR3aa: CASSLLGQGIPGANVLTF

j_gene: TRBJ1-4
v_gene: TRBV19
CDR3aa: CASSIFSRGGEKLFF

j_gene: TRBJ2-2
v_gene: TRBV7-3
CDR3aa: CASRRTSGTGGELFF

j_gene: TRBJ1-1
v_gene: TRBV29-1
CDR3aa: CSVAVNTEAFF

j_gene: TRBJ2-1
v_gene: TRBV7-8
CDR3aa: CASRSSGTRAHNEQFF

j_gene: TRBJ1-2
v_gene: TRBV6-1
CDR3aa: CASTTDVWDTSYTF

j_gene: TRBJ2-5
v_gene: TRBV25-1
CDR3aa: CASTDSLARTQYF

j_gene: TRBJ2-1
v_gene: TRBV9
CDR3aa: CASSVGLVNEQFF

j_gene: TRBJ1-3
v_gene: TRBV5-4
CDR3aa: CASSLDQATRSGNTIYF

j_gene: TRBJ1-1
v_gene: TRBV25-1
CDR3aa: CASSLPGVGGTEAFF

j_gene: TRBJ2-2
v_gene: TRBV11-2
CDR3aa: CASTVNPDRGTGELFF

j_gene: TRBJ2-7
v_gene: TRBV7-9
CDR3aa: CASSGTGDAF

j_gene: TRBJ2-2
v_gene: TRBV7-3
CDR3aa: CASSLTGGFANTGELFF

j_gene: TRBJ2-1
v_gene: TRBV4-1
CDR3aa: CASSPGPGGNEQFF

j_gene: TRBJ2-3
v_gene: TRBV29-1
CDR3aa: CSVDGSGDTDTQYF

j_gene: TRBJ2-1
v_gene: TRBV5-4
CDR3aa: CASSITSGRAMSDEQFF

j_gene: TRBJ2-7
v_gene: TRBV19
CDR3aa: CASSIRTSGSYEQYF

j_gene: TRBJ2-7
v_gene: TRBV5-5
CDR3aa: CASSFFGGSGSYEQYF

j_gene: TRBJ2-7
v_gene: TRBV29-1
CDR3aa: CSVEETGLLYYEQYF

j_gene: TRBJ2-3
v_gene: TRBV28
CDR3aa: CASSKLAGGTDTQYF

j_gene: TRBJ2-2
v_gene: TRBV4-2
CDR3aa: CASSQGGVGELFF

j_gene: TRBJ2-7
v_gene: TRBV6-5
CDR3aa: CASRQPGGESYEQYF

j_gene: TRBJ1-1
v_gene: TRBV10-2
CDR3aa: CASTPPGQMNTEAFF

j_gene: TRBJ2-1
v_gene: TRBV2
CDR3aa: CASLFSGLAGRGYEQFF

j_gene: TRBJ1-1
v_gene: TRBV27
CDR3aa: CASSPPSRTQRVAFF

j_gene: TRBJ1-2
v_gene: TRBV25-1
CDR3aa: CASSQTNYGYTF

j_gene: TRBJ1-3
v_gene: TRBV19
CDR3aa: CASSRDWSFSGNTIYF

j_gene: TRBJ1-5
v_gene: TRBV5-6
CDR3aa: CASSLYAGPNQPQHF

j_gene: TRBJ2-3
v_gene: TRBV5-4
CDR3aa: CASSHGLVNADTQYF

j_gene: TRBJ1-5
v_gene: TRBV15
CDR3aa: CATSGGELRGQPQHF

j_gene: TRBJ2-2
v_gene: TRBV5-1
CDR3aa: CASRGQRGNTGELFF

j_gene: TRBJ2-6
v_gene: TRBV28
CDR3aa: CASSLLLGRGTGANVLTF

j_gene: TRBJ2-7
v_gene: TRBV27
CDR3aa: CASRLAGGLYEQYF

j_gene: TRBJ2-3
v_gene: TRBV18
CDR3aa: CASSPPRAGGADTRYF

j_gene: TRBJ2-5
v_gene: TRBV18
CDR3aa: CASSPLGQTQETQYF

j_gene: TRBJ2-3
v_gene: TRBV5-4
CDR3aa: CASSPGTSGHTDTQYF

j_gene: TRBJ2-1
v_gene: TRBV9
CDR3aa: CASSVASTVRGLNEQFF

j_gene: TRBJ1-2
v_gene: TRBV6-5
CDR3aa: CASSSGLYYGYTF

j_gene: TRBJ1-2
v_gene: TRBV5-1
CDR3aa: CASSLEPLRTGVSDGYTF

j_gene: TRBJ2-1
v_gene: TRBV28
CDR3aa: CASRPGPSGEQFF

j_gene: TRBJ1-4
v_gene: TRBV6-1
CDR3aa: CASSGGQGNEKLFF

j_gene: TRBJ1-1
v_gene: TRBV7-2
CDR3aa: CASSLGQNTEAFF

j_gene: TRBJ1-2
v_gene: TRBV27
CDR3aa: CASSLNAGANYGYTF

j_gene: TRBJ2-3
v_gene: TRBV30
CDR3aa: CAWSVEHTQYF